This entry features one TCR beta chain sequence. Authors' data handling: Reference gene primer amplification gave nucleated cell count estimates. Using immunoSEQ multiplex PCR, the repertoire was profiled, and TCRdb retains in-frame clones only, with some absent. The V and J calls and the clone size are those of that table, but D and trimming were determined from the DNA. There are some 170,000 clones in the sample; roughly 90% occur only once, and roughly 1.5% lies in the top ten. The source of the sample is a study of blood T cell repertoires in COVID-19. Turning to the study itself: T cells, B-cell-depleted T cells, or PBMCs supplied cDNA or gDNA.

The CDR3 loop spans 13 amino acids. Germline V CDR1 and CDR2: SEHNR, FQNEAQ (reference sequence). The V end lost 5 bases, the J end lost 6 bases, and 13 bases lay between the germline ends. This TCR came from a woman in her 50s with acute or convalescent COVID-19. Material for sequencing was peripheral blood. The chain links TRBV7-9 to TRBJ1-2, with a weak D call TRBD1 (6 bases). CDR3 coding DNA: TGTGCCAGCAGCCCCGACAGGTTCGATGGCTACACCTTC. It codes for CASSPDRFDGYTF.